These 32 T cell receptor beta chains originate from one sample sequenced in a study of T-cell reconstitution after alpha-beta-depleted transplantation in children. Construction of the TCRbeta library involved unique molecular identifiers. Each CDR3 protein is one row after TCRdb ran MiXCR on the PCR reads. This table has about 400,000 distinct CDR3 sequences, around 21% appearing once. Material: PBMCs from the stem cell graft donor, obtained from the stem cell graft. The receptors were gathered from a human donor who donated a stem cell graft to a child with acute myeloid leukemia.

This sequence joins TRBV6-1 and TRBJ1-5; weak D call: TRBD1 (5 bases). There are 14 residues in the CDR3. V was clipped by 5 bases and J by 5 bases, with 13 bases between them. Per the germline V gene, CDR1 is MNHNS and CDR2 is SASEGT. The CDR3 sequence: CASSPTQEYQPQHF. The CDR3 DNA reads TGTGCCAGCAGTCCGACACAGGAGTATCAGCCCCAGCATTTT.

This chain links TRBV6-1 with TRBJ2-7; 7 nucleotides agree with TRBD1. Germline V gene lookup returns CDR1 MNHNS and CDR2 SASEGT. This CDR3 contains 16 residues. The junction had 9 bases not matched to a gene; V was cut back by 4 bases and J by 0 bases. In DNA, the CDR3 is TGTGCCAGCAGTGCTCCCCGGACAGGAAGCTCCTACGAGCAGTACTTC. As protein: CASSAPRTGSSYEQYF.

J is TRBJ2-7 and V is TRBV7-2; tentative D call: TRBD2 (5 bases). Germline loops: CDR1 SGHTA, CDR2 FQGNSA. The CDR3 extends over 13 amino acids. Trimming took 3 bases from V and 7 from J, leaving 13 bases between them. CDR3 residues: CASSFPSLSEQYF. CDR3 DNA: TGTGCCAGCAGCTTTCCTAGCCTTTCGGAGCAGTACTTC.

This clonotype was picked up a small number of times. This rearrangement joins TRBV20-1 to TRBJ2-1; TRBD1 aligns across 7 bases. The germline V gene encodes CDR1 DFQATT and CDR2 SNEGSKA (reference sequence). V gave up 1 base and J gave up 5 bases; unmatched junction bases: 11. The CDR3 is made up of 16 amino acids. CDR3 loop: CSARGIFEGADNEQFF. In DNA, the CDR3 is TGCAGTGCTAGAGGGATCTTTGAGGGGGCGGACAATGAGCAGTTCTTC.

The chain couples TRBV7-9 to TRBJ2-7, with no clear D. This CDR3 comprises 12 residues. Trimming shortened V by 5 bases and J by 5 bases, and 10 bases separated the two germline ends. The germline gives CDR1 SEHNR, CDR2 FQNEAQ (reference sequence). The CDR3 nucleotides read TGTGCCAGCAGCGAAAACAGAGACGAGCAGTACTTC. Its translation is CASSENRDEQYF.

A few counts support this clonotype. The chain recombines TRBV10-3 with TRBJ2-7; the match to TRBD2 covers 10 bases. This CDR3 is 15 amino acids long. Losses at the gene ends were 4 bases for V and 6 bases for J; bases not matched to a gene: 9. CDR1 and CDR2 from the germline V gene are ENHRY and SYGVKD. DNA for the CDR3: TGTGCCATCAGTGGAACTAGCGGGACCTCCGCCGAGCAGTACTTC. It specifies CAISGTSGTSAEQYF.

About this clonotype: Its ends do not fully match the called genes, so a read error is possible. This chain connects TRBV20-1 to TRBJ1-5, with a tentative D call TRBD1 (6 bases). Germline-derived CDR1 and CDR2 are DFQATT and SNEGSKA (reference sequence). The CDR3 runs to 12 residues. The CDR3 DNA reads as TGCACTGCTAGTGGGGGGCCTCAGCCCCAGCATTTT. Residues: CTASGGPQPQHF.

This clonotype was counted many times. In DNA form, the CDR3 reads TGTGCCAGCAGCTTACTCTGGGGACTAGCGGGAGGAGAGCAGTACTTC. This translates into CASSLLWGLAGGEQYF. The V gene is TRBV7-2, the J gene TRBJ2-7; 15 nucleotides align to TRBD2. This CDR3 contains 16 residues. Germline lookup yields CDR1 SGHTA and CDR2 FQGNSA. V gave up 2 bases and J gave up 7 bases; unmatched junction bases: 6.

This clonotype was detected only a few times. The chain is built from TRBV12-3 or TRBV12-4 and TRBJ2-3, with 8 bases identical to TRBD1. Unmatched junction bases numbered 7, after V lost 8 bases and J lost 3 bases. The CDR3 sequence is 14 residues long. The DNA of the CDR3 is TGTGCCAGCGTCCGGGACAGGCGAACAGATACGCAGTATTTT. As protein: CASVRDRRTDTQYF.

The rearrangement joins TRBV7-2 to TRBJ2-3, with D hard to call. CDR1 and CDR2 from the germline V gene are SGHTA and FQGNSA. CDR3 length: 11 residues. The ends were cut back, 3 bases at V and 6 bases at J, with 4 bases in the middle. The CDR3 reads CASSLWDTQYF. The DNA for the CDR3 is TGTGCCAGCAGCTTGTGGGATACGCAGTATTTT. Drawing the rest from reference TRBV7-2 and TRBJ2-3, the complete variable domain is GAGVSQSPSNKVTEKGKDVELRCDPISGHTALYWYRQSLGQGLEFLIYFQGNSAPDKSGLPSDRFSAERTGGSVSTLTIQRTQQEDSAVYLCASSLWDTQYFGPGTRLTVL.

The sample holds a few counts of this clonotype. The chain has TRBV3-1 and TRBJ2-3; 10 positions match TRBD2. This CDR3 is 18 amino acids long. Germline lookup yields CDR1 LGHDT and CDR2 YNNKEL (reference sequence). Trimming cost V 0 bases and J 4 bases; bases outside gene matches: 10. CDR3 protein: CASSQDVPGLAISDTQYF. Written as DNA, the CDR3 is TGTGCCAGCAGCCAAGATGTCCCGGGACTAGCGATCTCAGATACGCAGTATTTT.

The chain uses TRBV6-1 and TRBJ2-2; D uncertain. V was trimmed by 10 bases and J by 4 bases, leaving 13 bases between them. The germline gives CDR1 MNHNS, CDR2 SASEGT. This CDR3 is 13 amino acids long. The CDR3 region has the DNA TGTGCCATTCCAGACTTGGCCACCGGGGAGCTGTTTTTT. Protein product: CAIPDLATGELFF.

This clonotype was counted a few times. V usage is TRBV7-8 and J usage is TRBJ2-5; 8 bases fit TRBD2. Germline assignment: CDR1 SGHVS and CDR2 FQNEAQ. V lost 5 bases and J lost 3; bases outside the gene matches: 8. The CDR3 length is 15 residues. The CDR3 spells CASSARLASEETQYF. CDR3 sequence (DNA): TGTGCCAGCAGCGCTAGACTAGCGAGCGAAGAGACCCAGTACTTC.

This sequence joins TRBV20-1 and TRBJ1-4, with a possible D match to TRBD1 (5 bases). CDR1 is DFQATT and CDR2 is SNEGSKA in the germline V gene (reference sequence). The length of the CDR3 is 13 residues. V shed 5 bases and J shed 6 bases, with 13 bases lying between them. The CDR3 is CSAGRGGYEKLFF. In nucleotides, the CDR3 is TGCAGTGCTGGCCGCGGGGGTTATGAAAAACTGTTTTTT.

The chain combines TRBV6-2 or TRBV6-3 with TRBJ2-7; a weak D match, TRBD1 (6 bases). There are 16 residues in the CDR3. Trimming pared 6 bases from V and 6 bases from J, leaving 24 bases between. Germline assignment: CDR1 MNHEY and CDR2 SVGEGT. CDR3 DNA: TGTGCCAGCAGCCGAGGGACACGGACCCCTTCTAGCGAGCAGTACTTC. It is translated as CASSRGTRTPSSEQYF.

This clonotype has ten or more counts. CDR3 protein: CAIRERGEEQYF. The CDR3 coding sequence is TGTGCCATCAGAGAGAGGGGGGAGGAGCAGTACTTC. The V gene is TRBV10-3, the J gene TRBJ2-7; perhaps D is TRBD1 or TRBD2 (6 bases each). Germline assignment: CDR1 ENHRY and CDR2 SYGVKD. This CDR3 spans 12 amino acids. Trimming cost V 6 bases and J 7 bases, with 13 bases left between them.

The chain employs TRBV10-3 and TRBJ2-7, with 13 nucleotides matching TRBD2. This CDR3 is 17 amino acids long. The V gene's germline CDR1 is ENHRY and CDR2 SYGVKD. V lost 3 bases, J lost 3 bases, and 8 bases stayed unmatched. The CDR3: CAISERTSGRGYYEQYF. In nucleotides, the CDR3 is TGTGCCATCAGTGAACGGACTAGCGGGAGAGGTTACTACGAGCAGTACTTC.

The rearrangement uses TRBV9 and TRBJ2-1, with a tentative D call TRBD2 (5 bases). V dropped 3 bases and J dropped 8 bases, with 9 bases sitting between them. The CDR3 has 12 residues. Germline lookup yields CDR1 SGDLS and CDR2 YYNGEE. The CDR3 loop reads CASSAPSYEQFF. As DNA, the CDR3 is TGTGCCAGCAGCGCCCCTAGCTATGAGCAGTTCTTC.

This clonotype occurred a few times. CDR3 sequence (DNA): TGTGCCAGCAGTTTCACAGGGGGCGCTGGGGCCAACGTCCTGACTTTC. Translating it yields CASSFTGGAGANVLTF. The rearrangement joins TRBV27 to TRBJ2-6, with TRBD1 matching over 9 bases. CDR1 and CDR2 from the germline V gene are MNHEY and SMNVEV (reference sequence). V shed 3 bases, J shed 2 bases, and the junction held 2 bases outside the gene matches. This CDR3 is 16 amino acids long.

This clonotype appeared many times. The chain is built from TRBV28 and TRBJ2-1; 10 positions agree with TRBD2. V gave up 9 bases and J gave up 0 bases; unmatched junction bases: 5. The CDR3 covers 15 residues. The germline V gene has CDR1 MDHEN and CDR2 SYDVKM. CDR3 protein: CASKLAGYSYNEQFF. CDR3 DNA sequence: TGTGCCAGTAAACTAGCGGGGTACTCCTACAATGAGCAGTTCTTC.

The J gene is TRBJ2-7, the V gene TRBV6-1; D not resolved. Germline V gene lookup returns CDR1 MNHNS and CDR2 SASEGT. The CDR3 consists of 15 residues. The V and J ends lost 6 bases and 3 bases respectively, with 18 bases between them. CDR3 protein: CASSPDIPSNYEQYF. As DNA, the CDR3 is TGTGCCAGCAGCCCCGACATACCAAGTAACTACGAGCAGTACTTC.

DNA for the CDR3: TGTGCCAGCAGCCAAGCGGGACTAGCGGGAGTTCATGAGCAGTTCTTC. The encoded protein is CASSQAGLAGVHEQFF. The rearrangement links TRBV3-1 to TRBJ2-1; 14 positions match TRBD2. The CDR3 consists of 16 residues. V was clipped by 1 base and J by 8 bases; unmatched bases: 4. Germline V CDR1 and CDR2: LGHDT, YNNKEL (reference sequence).

This chain links TRBV16 with TRBJ2-5, with no clear D. V was shortened by 1 base and J by 2 bases, with 11 bases between the two germline ends. The CDR3 is made up of 15 amino acids. Germline V CDR1 and CDR2: KGHSY, FQNENV. CDR3 protein: CASSQFQAPQETQYF. In DNA, the CDR3 is TGTGCCAGCAGCCAATTTCAGGCACCACAAGAGACCCAGTACTTC.

This clonotype was detected only a few times. The chain has TRBV6-1 and TRBJ2-5; possible D gene TRBD2, 6 bases. Germline V gene lookup returns CDR1 MNHNS and CDR2 SASEGT. Trimming left V 7 bases short and J 2 bases short, with 14 bases between. CDR3 size: 14 residues. The CDR3 DNA reads as TGTGCCAGCAACATGGGGCTAGCGCAAGAGACCCAGTACTTC. Translated: CASNMGLAQETQYF.

The chain couples TRBV7-2 to TRBJ2-1; D remains unclear. The V and J ends lost 6 bases and 0 bases respectively, with 6 bases between them. Germline values: CDR1 SGHTA, CDR2 FQGNSA. The CDR3 totals 13 residues. In DNA form, the CDR3 reads TGTGCCAGCAGATATAGCTCCTACAATGAGCAGTTCTTC. Protein sequence: CASRYSSYNEQFF. Full variable domain (outside the CDR3, taken from reference TRBV7-2 and TRBJ2-1): GAGVSQSPSNKVTEKGKDVELRCDPISGHTALYWYRQSLGQGLEFLIYFQGNSAPDKSGLPSDRFSAERTGGSVSTLTIQRTQQEDSAVYLCASRYSSYNEQFFGPGTRLTVL.

This chain joins TRBV4-1 and TRBJ2-1, with D unclear. The V gene's germline CDR1 is MGHRA and CDR2 YSYEKL. The CDR3 is 16 residues long. V lost 5 bases, J lost 5 bases, and 19 bases lay in between. The CDR3 is CASSSPTRKANNEQFF. CDR3 in DNA: TGCGCCAGCAGCTCCCCGACAAGAAAGGCGAACAATGAGCAGTTCTTC.

At least ten counts were recorded for this clonotype. This chain uses TRBV20-1 with TRBJ1-2, with D uncertain. Germline-derived CDR1 and CDR2 are DFQATT and SNEGSKA (reference sequence). This CDR3 has 13 residues. Trimming left V 4 bases short and J 4 bases short, with 13 bases between. The CDR3 sequence: CSANLGDLYGYTF. The CDR3 coding sequence is TGCAGTGCTAATCTGGGAGACCTCTATGGCTACACCTTC.

This clonotype was seen many times. The rearrangement links TRBV29-1 to TRBJ2-3; D is uncertain. The V end was cut by 4 bases, the J end by 2 bases, with 10 bases between. Germline CDR1 SQVTM, CDR2 ANQGSEA. The CDR3 consists of 13 residues. The CDR3 region has the DNA TGCAGCGTTGGCCAGCATCACACAGATACGCAGTATTTT. Residues: CSVGQHHTDTQYF.

This clonotype was seen at least ten times. The rearrangement links TRBV20-1 to TRBJ2-7; D is unresolved. The ends were cut back, 3 bases at V and 2 bases at J, with 8 bases in the middle. The CDR3 totals 12 residues. Looked up from germline, CDR1 is DFQATT and CDR2 is SNEGSKA (reference sequence). CDR3 nucleotide sequence: TGCAGTGCTAGCGTCCCCCCCTACGAGCAGTACTTC. Amino acids: CSASVPPYEQYF.

This clonotype was observed a handful of times. This rearrangement joins TRBV11-3 to TRBJ1-1; 8 nucleotides align to TRBD1. V was pared by 4 bases and J by 3 bases, with 7 bases of the junction left unmatched. This CDR3 contains 15 residues. Germline CDR1 SGHNT, CDR2 YENEEA. The CDR3 sequence is CASSSLDRADTEAFF. For the CDR3, the DNA is TGTGCCAGCAGCTCCCTGGACAGGGCAGACACTGAAGCTTTCTTT.

The V and J genes are TRBV4-1 and TRBJ2-7, with TRBD1 matching over 10 bases. Looked up from germline, CDR1 is MGHRA and CDR2 is YSYEKL. Unmatched junction bases numbered 11, after V lost 2 bases and J lost 4 bases. The CDR3 extends over 17 amino acids. The CDR3 sequence: CASSQKHEGQGLYEQYF. The CDR3 region has the DNA TGCGCCAGCAGCCAAAAACATGAGGGACAGGGGCTTTACGAGCAGTACTTC.

In its sample, this clonotype was seen many times. This chain connects TRBV5-1 to TRBJ1-1; a possible D gene is TRBD1 (5 bases). Per germline, CDR1 SGHRS and CDR2 YFSETQ. This CDR3 spans 13 amino acids. V was trimmed by 7 bases and J by 4 bases, leaving 14 bases between them. The CDR3 loop reads CASVLRGGTEAFF. The CDR3 region has the DNA TGCGCCAGCGTTCTAAGGGGCGGCACTGAAGCTTTCTTT. The variable domain in full, with the rest retrieved from reference TRBV5-1 and TRBJ1-1, is KAGVTQTPRYLIKTRGQQVTLSCSPISGHRSVSWYQQTPGQGLQFLFEYFSETQRNKGNFPGRFSGRQFSNSRSEMNVSTLELGDSALYLCASVLRGGTEAFFGQGTRLTVV.